What follows is one T cell receptor beta chain and its context. Its antigen is undetermined. This sample stems from a study of T cell responses to AZD1222 COVID-19 vaccine. CDR1 is SGHRS, CDR2 YFSETQ, per germline. Trimming pared 0 bases from V and 8 bases from J, leaving 12 bases between. This CDR3 region has 14 residues. Generated by immunoSEQ multiplex PCR, the TCRdb table keeps only in-frame clones and is missing some. The sample consists of more than 140,000 clones, 88% of them appearing once. Study-level points and caveats: Donors skewed white British and female; clonal diversity was possibly underestimated.

This specimen consisted of peripheral blood, obtained on day 0 of AZD1222 vaccination. The V and J genes are TRBV5-1 and TRBJ2-1, with D perhaps matching TRBD2 (6 bases). The receptor comes from an adult in good health. This CDR3 reads CASSLEGRNYEQFF. DNA of the CDR3: TGCGCCAGCAGCTTGGAGGGGAGGAACTATGAGCAGTTCTTC.